Following are 28 T cell receptor beta chains from one sample sequenced in a study of cytotoxic CD8 clonotypes in ibrutinib-treated CLL. The table came from immunoSEQ multiplex PCR; TCRdb's copy has only in-frame clones and leaves some out. The sample lists under 200,000 clones, around 80% seen once, with 4.6% in the top ten. This sample comprised PBMCs, obtained after 24 months of ibrutinib treatment. All receptors derive from a human donor with chronic lymphocytic leukemia.

As regards this clone: This specimen includes other DNA sequences encoding the same CDR3. This rearrangement joins TRBV27 to TRBJ2-7, with TRBD1 matching over 8 bases. V trimming: 5 bases; J trimming: 0 bases; junction bases outside the gene matches: 3. Germline loops: CDR1 MNHEY, CDR2 SMNVEV (reference sequence). This CDR3 is built from 14 residues. The CDR3 protein is CASSRQGNSYEQYF. DNA for the CDR3: TGTGCCAGCAGTCGACAGGGGAACTCCTACGAGCAGTACTTC.

The chain uses TRBV27 and TRBJ1-2; D uncertain. The V gene's germline CDR1 is MNHEY and CDR2 SMNVEV (reference sequence). The V end lost 5 bases, the J end lost 4 bases, and 8 bases lay between the germline ends. This CDR3 is built from 12 residues. The CDR3 here is CASSPRGYGYTF. CDR3 coding DNA: TGTGCCAGCAGTCCTCGGGGCTATGGCTACACCTTC.

CDR3 protein: CASSLWDRGVPGAFF. The CDR3 coding sequence is TGTGCCAGCAGCTTGTGGGACAGGGGGGTCCCTGGAGCTTTCTTT. V usage is TRBV5-5 and J usage is TRBJ1-1; 11 bases match TRBD1. Germline CDR1 and CDR2: SGHKS and YYEKEE (reference sequence). This CDR3 contains 15 residues. J gave up 10 bases and V 1 base, and 9 bases lay outside the gene matches.

This rearrangement joins TRBV27 to TRBJ2-3, with 7 bases matching TRBD2. V lost 8 bases and J lost 1; bases outside the gene matches: 3. The CDR3 has 13 residues. The germline V gene encodes CDR1 MNHEY and CDR2 SMNVEV (reference sequence). This CDR3 reads CASWLAGTDTQYF. The CDR3 bases are TGTGCCAGCTGGCTAGCGGGCACAGATACGCAGTATTTT.

The chain recombines TRBV7-3 with TRBJ1-1; D is perhaps TRBD1 (6 bases). Trimming took 5 bases from V and 4 from J, leaving 11 bases between them. The germline V gene encodes CDR1 SGHTA and CDR2 FQGTGA. The CDR3 runs to 13 residues. Here the CDR3 reads CASSGHRVTEAFF. The CDR3 DNA is TGTGCCAGCAGCGGACACAGGGTCACTGAAGCTTTCTTT.

J is TRBJ1-2 and V is TRBV21-1; the table's D call, TRBD1, has no DNA check behind it. TRBV21-1 is shown as a pseudogene. This CDR3 region has 14 residues. This CDR3 reads CASSLRQGLYGYTF. In DNA, the CDR3 is TGTGCCAGCAGCCTTAGACAGGGACTCTATGGCTACACCTTC.

The genes are TRBV5-1 and TRBJ1-1; D is undetermined. V was trimmed by 1 base and J by 0 bases, leaving 10 bases between them. Germline CDR1 is SGHRS and CDR2 is YFSETQ. The CDR3 covers 15 residues. The CDR3 coding sequence is TGCGCCAGCAGCTTGTTGGCGGGTTTGAACACTGAAGCTTTCTTT. This gives the protein CASSLLAGLNTEAFF.

The chain has TRBV5-6 and TRBJ2-7, with 12 bases fitting TRBD1. The CDR3 runs to 16 residues. From germline, CDR1 is SGHDT and CDR2 YYEEEE. The ends lost 0 bases at V and 12 bases at J; junction bases unmatched: 13. The CDR3 here is CASSLGDRGPSLAWYF. CDR3 in DNA: TGTGCCAGCAGCTTGGGGGACAGGGGGCCCTCCCTGGCATGGTACTTC.

The genes are TRBV5-1 and TRBJ2-1; D gene ambiguous. Between the trimmed V and J ends, which lost 6 bases and 0 bases, there was a span of 16 bases. The CDR3 covers 16 residues. Germline V gene sequence: CDR1 SGHRS, CDR2 YFSETQ. The DNA for the CDR3 is TGCGCCAGCACCCACGGTGATAGCCTCTCCTACAATGAGCAGTTCTTC. This codes for CASTHGDSLSYNEQFF.

The rearrangement joins TRBV5-3 to TRBJ2-3, with 7 bases that match TRBD1. TRBV5-3 is flagged as an ORF with uncertain function. This CDR3 region has 16 residues. The trim removed 3 bases at V and 2 bases at J, leaving 9 bases unmatched. DNA for the CDR3: TGTGCCAGAAGCTACTCGTCCGGGACAGCCACAGATACGCAGTATTTT. Translating it yields CARSYSSGTATDTQYF.

The J gene is TRBJ1-1, the V gene TRBV6-5; D is unclear. V was shortened by 6 bases and J by 0 bases, with 14 bases between the two germline ends. Germline assignment: CDR1 MNHEY and CDR2 SVGAGI. CDR3 length: 15 amino acids. The CDR3 coding sequence is TGTGCCAGCAGCGCACGGTTGAATTTGAACACTGAAGCTTTCTTT. As protein: CASSARLNLNTEAFF.

DNA of the CDR3: TGTGCCAGCAGCCGCCTTTACCGGGATCACGAGCAGTACTTC. This codes for CASSRLYRDHEQYF. The V and J genes are TRBV6-1 and TRBJ2-7, with D possibly being TRBD2 (5 bases). Germline V lookup: CDR1 MNHNS, CDR2 SASEGT. This CDR3 region has 14 residues. The V end was cut by 6 bases, the J end by 5 bases, with 17 bases between.

This clone was seen just once. The rearrangement uses TRBV11-2 and TRBJ1-1; D is unresolved. V was clipped by 0 bases and J by 7 bases, with 18 bases between them. The CDR3 has 16 residues. The germline gives CDR1 SGHAT, CDR2 FQNNGV. In DNA form, the CDR3 reads TGTGCCAGCAGCTTAGATAGGGCCGGGTTTGGTAGTGAAGCTTTCTTT. It codes for CASSLDRAGFGSEAFF.

This chain joins TRBV30 and TRBJ2-1; TRBD2 matches at 10 bases. The V gene's germline CDR1 is GTSNPN and CDR2 SVGIG (reference sequence). V lost 0 bases and J lost 8; bases outside the gene matches: 22. The CDR3 is made up of 20 amino acids. The CDR3 coding sequence is TGTGCCTGGAGTGTAGGGTTGTCTCTAGCGGGAGTCCCTAATCTGTATGAGCAGTTCTTC. Residues: CAWSVGLSLAGVPNLYEQFF.

The chain recombines TRBV7-2 with TRBJ1-4, with TRBD1 matching over 9 bases. Per germline, CDR1 SGHTA and CDR2 FQGNSA. V lost 6 bases and J lost 5; bases outside the gene matches: 7. The CDR3 runs 15 residues. CDR3 amino acids: CASRRTGVMNEKLFF. CDR3 coding DNA: TGTGCCAGCAGACGGACAGGGGTGATGAATGAAAAACTGTTTTTT.

The CDR3 region has the DNA TGTGCCAGCAGCTTGGATCCCCAGGGGACAGATACGCAGTATTTT. Protein: CASSLDPQGTDTQYF. The chain has TRBV5-4 and TRBJ2-3; D may be TRBD1 (6 bases). The CDR3 covers 15 residues. V was cut by 0 bases and J by 3 bases, with 11 bases left in between. Germline CDR1 and CDR2: SGHNT and YYREEE (reference sequence).

The chain recombines TRBV5-1 with TRBJ2-3; unclear D gene. V lost 3 bases to trimming and J lost 2 bases, with 10 bases between them. This CDR3 comprises 14 residues. CDR1 and CDR2 (germline): SGHRS, YFSETQ. This CDR3 is CASSYEDDTDTQYF. The CDR3, as DNA: TGCGCCAGCAGCTATGAGGATGACACAGATACGCAGTATTTT.

The chain is built from TRBV9 and TRBJ2-2; the D call may be TRBD1 or TRBD2 (5 bases each). The CDR3 covers 13 residues. The germline gives CDR1 SGDLS, CDR2 YYNGEE. The germline V and J ends were trimmed by 9 bases and 4 bases, with 13 bases remaining between them. CDR3 residues: CATKGTTTGELFF. The DNA of the CDR3 is TGTGCCACCAAAGGGACCACCACCGGGGAGCTGTTTTTT.

This clone was counted between two and nine times. This chain uses TRBV19 with TRBJ1-1; 10 nucleotides agree with TRBD1. V lost 5 bases and J lost 5; bases outside the gene matches: 5. Germline loops: CDR1 LNHDA, CDR2 SQIVND (reference sequence). This CDR3 comprises 14 residues. CDR3 nucleotides: TGTGCCAGTAGTTCGGACAGGGGGAGAACTGAAGCTTTCTTT. It is translated as CASSSDRGRTEAFF.

The V and J genes are TRBV7-9 and TRBJ2-5; 11 nucleotides align to TRBD2. CDR1 and CDR2 from the germline V gene are SEHNR and FQNEAQ (reference sequence). Trimming removed 1 base from V and 2 bases from J; junction bases left unmatched: 9. The CDR3 has 18 residues. The CDR3: CASSLDPPGLAVQETQYF. Here the CDR3 DNA reads TGTGCCAGCAGCTTAGACCCCCCGGGACTAGCGGTACAAGAGACCCAGTACTTC.

The chain combines TRBV19 with TRBJ1-4; 7 bases line up with TRBD1. Germline-derived CDR1 and CDR2 are LNHDA and SQIVND (reference sequence). After removal of 6 bases from V and 8 bases from J, the junction contained 9 bases not matched to a gene. The CDR3 is 14 residues long. The CDR3 coding sequence is TGTGCCAGTAGCAGACAGGGCCTGGGGGAAAAACTGTTTTTT. This translates into CASSRQGLGEKLFF.

The chain carries TRBV4-2 and TRBJ2-1; D is undetermined. The CDR3 extends over 13 amino acids. In germline, CDR1 is LGHNA, CDR2 YNFKEQ. Trimming stripped 4 bases from V and 8 bases from J, with 12 bases between. The CDR3 is CASSPGPDHEQFF. The CDR3 nucleotides are TGTGCCAGCAGCCCGGGCCCGGACCATGAGCAGTTCTTC.

V is TRBV7-2 and J is TRBJ1-5; D remains ambiguous. In germline, CDR1 is SGHTA, CDR2 FQGNSA. The V end was cut by 1 base, the J end by 4 bases, with 11 bases between. The CDR3 is made up of 15 amino acids. The CDR3 DNA is TGTGCCAGCAGCTTAGGGGCAGTTGCGAATCAGCCCCAGCATTTT. It specifies CASSLGAVANQPQHF.

This clone showed up just a few times. The rearrangement links TRBV19 to TRBJ1-2; D call uncertain. Trimming removed 7 bases at V and 1 base at J, with 7 bases between. Germline loops: CDR1 LNHDA, CDR2 SQIVND (reference sequence). CDR3 length: 12 amino acids. CDR3 DNA sequence: TGTGCCAGTAAAGTGGTTAACTATGGCTACACCTTC. Its translation: CASKVVNYGYTF.

The chain recombines TRBV7-3 with TRBJ2-7, with 7 bases fitting TRBD2. CDR1 and CDR2 (germline): SGHTA, FQGTGA. This CDR3 has 14 residues. With 4 bases clipped from V and 1 base from J, the junction kept 4 bases outside the gene matches. The CDR3 nucleotides read TGTGCCAGCAGCTCGGGGGGATTATCCTACGAGCAGTACTTC. Translation gives CASSSGGLSYEQYF.

This clone has only one observation. The V gene is TRBV5-1, the J gene TRBJ2-1; a possible D gene is TRBD2 (5 bases). In germline, CDR1 is SGHRS, CDR2 YFSETQ. Trimming left V 1 base short and J 3 bases short, with 8 bases between. CDR3 length: 14 amino acids. The CDR3 here is CASSLSGGYNEQFF. The CDR3 DNA sequence: TGCGCCAGCAGCTTGAGCGGAGGCTACAATGAGCAGTTCTTC.

V is TRBV21-1 and J is TRBJ1-2; TRBD1 was called by the table and not checked on the DNA. TRBV21-1 is a known pseudogene. The CDR3 runs 16 residues. CDR3 sequence reads: CASSHRDRGPRYGYTF. CDR3 sequence (DNA): TGTGCCAGCAGCCACCGGGACAGGGGGCCGCGGTATGGCTACACCTTC.

This clone appeared a single time. The genes are TRBV7-2 and TRBJ1-1, with a possible D match to TRBD1 (5 bases). The V end was cut by 2 bases, the J end by 0 bases, with 10 bases between. CDR1 is SGHTA and CDR2 is FQGNSA in the germline V gene. The CDR3 contains 15 residues. The CDR3 DNA follows: TGTGCCAGCAGCTTATTAGGACAAATGAACACTGAAGCTTTCTTT. Protein: CASSLLGQMNTEAFF. The complete variable domain, with remaining parts taken from reference TRBV7-2 and TRBJ1-1, reads GAGVSQSPSNKVTEKGKDVELRCDPISGHTALYWYRQSLGQGLEFLIYFQGNSAPDKSGLPSDRFSAERTGGSVSTLTIQRTQQEDSAVYLCASSLLGQMNTEAFFGQGTRLTVV.